This T cell receptor (beta chain) was recovered during a study of CD8+ T cells in alopecia areata. With 2 bases removed from V and 3 bases from J, the gap between germline ends came to 8 bases. Germline assignment: CDR1 SGHTA and CDR2 FQGNSA. This CDR3 has 13 amino acids. As for this clone: Antigen unknown.

cDNA reverse transcribed from extracted RNA served as the sequencing template. Produced via immunoSEQ multiplex PCR; TCRdb's table is partial and in-frame only. The sample lists 95,000 to 110,000 clones, 55% seen once, with about 9% in the top ten. Overall study findings and caveats: Scalp repertoires also include resident alphabeta T cells from normal skin. Whereas mice showed it more clearly, TCR sharing across patients was murkier, possibly because of HLA.

The origin of this receptor is a human donor in good health. The gene calls are TRBV7-2 and TRBJ2-7; D is undetermined. Sequenced material: CD4+ T cells sorted from blood. The CDR3 region has the DNA TGTGCCAGCAGCTTATACGACAACTACGAGCAGTACTTC. Translating it yields CASSLYDNYEQYF.